A single sample is the source of the 10 T cell receptor beta chains below, sequenced in a study of Ad26.COV2.S vaccination and SARS-CoV-2 variants. The protocol was immunoSEQ multiplex PCR, while the TCRdb copy is restricted to in-frame clones and leaves out a portion. The sample has roughly 700,000 clones, 89% seen once; the top ten hold approximately 1.5%. Stated treatment: 19 received Ad26.COV2.S at low or high dose, single or two shots; about 5 received placebo; per-sample allocation not given. Vaccine and placebo recipients were sampled on day 63 after the first injection. This sample comprised peripheral blood, obtained in a trial of Ad26.COV2.S vaccine versus placebo. Receptor source: a person between 18 and 65 years old who received the Ad26.COV2.S COVID-19 vaccine or a placebo.

CDR3 coding DNA: TGTGCCAGCAGCCAGTTCGGACGGGACTTTAAAAACATTCAGTACTTC. This codes for CASSQFGRDFKNIQYF. The rearrangement uses TRBV14 and TRBJ2-4, with D tentatively TRBD2 (6 bases). The CDR3 is 16 amino acids. Trimming cost V 3 bases and J 4 bases, with 16 bases left between them. Germline CDR1 is SGHDN and CDR2 is FVKESK.

The rearrangement links TRBV24-1 to TRBJ2-1; D not certain. The CDR3 has 13 residues. With 2 bases removed from V and 6 bases from J, the gap between germline ends came to 7 bases. Germline-derived CDR1 and CDR2 are KGHDR and SFDVKD. The CDR3 nucleotides are TGTGCCACCAGTGATTCTCAGTTCAATGAGCAGTTCTTC. Translated, it gives CATSDSQFNEQFF.

The chain carries TRBV19 and TRBJ1-6; no definite D call. CDR1 and CDR2 from the germline V gene are LNHDA and SQIVND (reference sequence). The V gene lost 6 bases and the J gene lost 7 bases, with 13 bases spanning the gap. This CDR3 is 14 amino acids long. This CDR3 is CASRPGVRNSPLHF. CDR3 DNA sequence: TGTGCCAGTAGGCCCGGGGTGCGCAATTCACCCCTCCACTTT.

The CDR3 here is CARNRAGNEKLFF. The CDR3 nucleotides are TGTGCCAGAAACAGGGCGGGTAATGAAAAACTGTTTTTT. V is TRBV10-3 and J is TRBJ1-4; tentative D call: TRBD1 (6 bases). Per germline, CDR1 ENHRY and CDR2 SYGVKD. The CDR3 contains 13 residues. Trimming removed 10 bases at V and 4 bases at J, with 13 bases between.

The chain has TRBV2 and TRBJ2-3, with no clear D. Trimming pared 3 bases from V and 0 bases from J, leaving 10 bases between. The CDR3 runs to 15 residues. In germline, CDR1 is SNHLY, CDR2 FYNNEI. The CDR3 loop is CASSDRTISTDTQYF. For the CDR3, the DNA is TGTGCCAGCAGTGATAGGACCATCAGCACAGATACGCAGTATTTT.

This clone was seen only once. The chain is built from TRBV27 and TRBJ2-7, with D perhaps matching TRBD1 (7 bases). The CDR3 consists of 14 residues. V shed 8 bases and J shed 3 bases, with 17 bases lying between them. CDR1 MNHEY and CDR2 SMNVEV come from the germline V gene (reference sequence). CDR3 protein: CASSRGRTGYEQYF. DNA of the CDR3: TGTGCCAGCTCCAGGGGGAGGACGGGCTACGAGCAGTACTTC.

This chain links TRBV15 with TRBJ2-5; possible D gene TRBD2, 6 bases. The CDR3 totals 16 residues. Trimming cost V 0 bases and J 1 base, with 12 bases left between them. Germline V CDR1 and CDR2: LNHNV, YYDKDF (reference sequence). The CDR3 bases are TGTGCCACCAGCAGAGACCCCGGGACTCTCCAAGAGACCCAGTACTTC. This encodes CATSRDPGTLQETQYF.

The V and J genes are TRBV30 and TRBJ2-5; D might be TRBD1 or TRBD2, each matching 6 bases. Germline V gene sequence: CDR1 GTSNPN, CDR2 SVGIG (reference sequence). V lost 6 bases and J 5 bases, leaving 16 bases between the germline ends. CDR3 length: 13 amino acids. CDR3 amino acids: CACTGGWVETQYF. The CDR3 DNA sequence: TGTGCCTGTACCGGGGGCTGGGTGGAGACCCAGTACTTC.

The V gene is TRBV15, the J gene TRBJ1-4, with D hard to call. The CDR3 is made up of 16 amino acids. Trimming cost V 0 bases and J 6 bases, with 14 bases left between them. Germline assignment: CDR1 LNHNV and CDR2 YYDKDF (reference sequence). The CDR3 region is CATSRDRRGRDEKLFF. The CDR3 DNA reads TGTGCCACCAGCAGAGATCGGAGAGGGAGGGATGAAAAACTGTTTTTT.

The genes are TRBV3-1 (or the pseudogene TRBV3-2) and TRBJ2-5; D uncertain. The germline V gene has CDR1 LGHDT and CDR2 YNNKEL (reference sequence). V was shortened by 10 bases and J by 1 base, with 13 bases between the two germline ends. This CDR3 region has 13 residues. CDR3 sequence reads: CATAAGIQETQYF. CDR3 sequence (DNA): TGTGCCACCGCTGCCGGAATCCAAGAGACCCAGTACTTC.